This T cell receptor beta chain was found in a study of CD8+CD57+ T cells in acquired aplastic anemia. This clonotype has ten or more counts. CD8+CD57+ cell expansion, shown by flow cytometry, had occurred in the patients selected for sequencing. The template used for profiling TCR beta VDJ and CDR3 was genomic DNA. MiXCR, run by TCRdb on the reads, gives a single entry per CDR3 protein. Among 50,000 to 65,000 distinct CDR3 sequences listed, just over 55% were seen once. V was clipped by 4 bases and J by 5 bases, with 11 bases between them. The CDR3 covers 12 residues. Germline lookup yields CDR1 DFQATT and CDR2 SNEGSKA (reference sequence).

The sample consisted of sorted CD4+, CD8+, or CD8+CD57+ T cells (not recorded which) from PBMCs. This chain joins TRBV20-1 and TRBJ1-1, with D tentatively TRBD1 (5 bases). The clonotype originates from a human donor with aplastic anemia. CDR3 protein: CSANGGKTEAFF. In nucleotides, the CDR3 is TGCAGTGCTAACGGGGGAAAGACTGAAGCTTTCTTT.